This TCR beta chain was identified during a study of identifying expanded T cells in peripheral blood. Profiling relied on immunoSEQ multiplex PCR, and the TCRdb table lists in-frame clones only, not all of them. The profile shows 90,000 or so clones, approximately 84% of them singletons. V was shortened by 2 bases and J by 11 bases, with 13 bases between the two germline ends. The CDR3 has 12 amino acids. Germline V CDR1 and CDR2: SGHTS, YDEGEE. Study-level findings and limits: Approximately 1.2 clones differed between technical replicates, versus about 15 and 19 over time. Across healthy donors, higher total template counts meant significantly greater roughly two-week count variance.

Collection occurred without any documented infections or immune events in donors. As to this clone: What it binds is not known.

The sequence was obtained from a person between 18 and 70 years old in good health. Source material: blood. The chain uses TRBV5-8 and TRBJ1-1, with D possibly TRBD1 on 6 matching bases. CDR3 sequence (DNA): TGTGCCAGCAGCTTTGAGACAGGAGCGGCTTTCTTT. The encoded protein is CASSFETGAAFF. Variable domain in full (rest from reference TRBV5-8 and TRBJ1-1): EAGVTQSPTHLIKTRGQQATLRCSPISGHTSVYWYQQALGLGLQFLLWYDEGEERNRGNFPPRFSGRQFPNYSSELNVNALELEDSALYLCASSFETGAAFFGQGTRLTVV.